This T cell receptor beta chain came from a study of blood T cell repertoires in COVID-19. The overall study: Spain, Italy and the United States supplied samples that represented acute and convalescent COVID-19. The cDNA or gDNA used as material had been derived from T cells, B-cell-depleted T cells, or PBMCs.

The germline V gene encodes CDR1 SGHTA and CDR2 FQGNSA. Between the trimmed V and J ends, which lost 1 base and 4 bases, there was a span of 12 bases. The CDR3 is 15 amino acids. This clone was detected once. The data were produced by immunoSEQ multiplex PCR, yet TCRdb's version contains in-frame clones alone and is incomplete. In the table there are tens of thousands of clones, roughly 90% of which are singletons. This rearrangement joins TRBV7-2 to TRBJ2-3, with a possible D match to TRBD1 (6 bases). Material for sequencing was peripheral blood. This TCR was sampled from a male donor with acute or convalescent COVID-19. The CDR3, as DNA: TGTGCCAGCAGCTTAGAAGGGGGTTGGGCAGATACGCAGTATTTT. This translates into CASSLEGGWADTQYF.